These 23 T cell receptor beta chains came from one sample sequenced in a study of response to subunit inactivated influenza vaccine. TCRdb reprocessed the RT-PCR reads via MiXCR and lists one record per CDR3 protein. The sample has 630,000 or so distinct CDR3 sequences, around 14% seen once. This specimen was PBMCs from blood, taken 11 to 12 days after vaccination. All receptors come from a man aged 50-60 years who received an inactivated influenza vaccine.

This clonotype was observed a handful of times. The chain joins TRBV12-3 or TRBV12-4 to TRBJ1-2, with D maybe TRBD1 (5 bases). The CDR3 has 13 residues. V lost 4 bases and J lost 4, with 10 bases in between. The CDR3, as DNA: TGTGCCAGCAGTTCGACAGCCGGCTATGGCTACACCTTC. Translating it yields CASSSTAGYGYTF.

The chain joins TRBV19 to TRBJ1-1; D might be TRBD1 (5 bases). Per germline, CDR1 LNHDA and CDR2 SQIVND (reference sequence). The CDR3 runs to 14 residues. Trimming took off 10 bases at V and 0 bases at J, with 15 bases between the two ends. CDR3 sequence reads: CATLGTEMNTEAFF. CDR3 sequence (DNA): TGTGCCACTTTAGGGACTGAAATGAACACTGAAGCTTTCTTT.

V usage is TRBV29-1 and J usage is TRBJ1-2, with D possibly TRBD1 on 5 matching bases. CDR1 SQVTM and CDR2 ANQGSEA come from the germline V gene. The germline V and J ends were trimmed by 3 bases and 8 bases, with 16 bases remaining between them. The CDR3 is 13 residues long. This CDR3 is CSVEGQPGDGYTF. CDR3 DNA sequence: TGCAGCGTTGAGGGCCAACCCGGGGACGGCTACACCTTC.

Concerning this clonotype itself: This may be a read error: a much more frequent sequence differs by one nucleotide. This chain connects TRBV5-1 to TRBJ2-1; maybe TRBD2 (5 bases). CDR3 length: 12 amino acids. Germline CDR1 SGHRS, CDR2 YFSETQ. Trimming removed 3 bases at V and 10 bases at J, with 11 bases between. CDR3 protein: CASSSAGEEQFF. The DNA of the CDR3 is TGCGCCAGCAGCTCGGCCGGGGAGGAGCAGTTCTTC.

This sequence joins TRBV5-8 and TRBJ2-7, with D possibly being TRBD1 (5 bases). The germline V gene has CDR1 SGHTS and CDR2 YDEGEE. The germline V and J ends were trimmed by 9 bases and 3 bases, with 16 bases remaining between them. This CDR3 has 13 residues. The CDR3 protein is CAMGFGALYEQYF. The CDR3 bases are TGTGCCATGGGCTTTGGGGCCCTCTACGAGCAGTACTTC.

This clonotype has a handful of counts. The CDR3 protein is CASSVVSGRYNEQFF. The CDR3 DNA is TGTGCCAGCAGCGTAGTTTCAGGGCGGTACAATGAGCAGTTCTTC. The genes are TRBV9 and TRBJ2-1; possible D gene TRBD1, 5 bases. CDR1 and CDR2 from the germline V gene are SGDLS and YYNGEE. V lost 0 bases to trimming and J lost 4 bases, with 11 bases between them. The CDR3 has 15 residues.

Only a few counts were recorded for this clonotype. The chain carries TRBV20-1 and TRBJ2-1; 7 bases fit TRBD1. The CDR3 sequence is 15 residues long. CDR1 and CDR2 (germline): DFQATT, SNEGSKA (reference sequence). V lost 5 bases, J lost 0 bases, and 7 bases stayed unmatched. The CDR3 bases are TGCAGTGCTGGGGCGACAGGGAGCTCCTACAATGAGCAGTTCTTC. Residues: CSAGATGSSYNEQFF.

CDR3 in amino acids: CASSPEGSYEQYF. The CDR3 DNA reads as TGTGCCAGCAGCCCTGAGGGATCCTACGAGCAGTACTTC. The rearrangement uses TRBV12-3 or TRBV12-4 and TRBJ2-7; perhaps TRBD2 as D (5 bases). The CDR3 covers 13 residues. The ends were cut back, 6 bases at V and 1 base at J, with 10 bases in the middle.

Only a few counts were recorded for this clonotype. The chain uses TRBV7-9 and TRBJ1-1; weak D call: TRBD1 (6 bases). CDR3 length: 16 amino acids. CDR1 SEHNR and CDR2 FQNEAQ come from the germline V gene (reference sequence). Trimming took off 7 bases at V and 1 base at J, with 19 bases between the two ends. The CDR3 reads CASTTVGAVGNTEAFF. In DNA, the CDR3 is TGTGCCAGCACCACAGTGGGGGCAGTAGGGAACACTGAAGCTTTCTTT.

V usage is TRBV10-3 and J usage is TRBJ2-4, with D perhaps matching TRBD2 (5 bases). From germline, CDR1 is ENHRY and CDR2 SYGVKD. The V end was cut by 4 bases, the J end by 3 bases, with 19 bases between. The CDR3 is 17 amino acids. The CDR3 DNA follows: TGTGCCATCAGTGCTCCCGAGGGATCGGGCGGCAAAAACATTCAGTACTTC. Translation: CAISAPEGSGGKNIQYF.

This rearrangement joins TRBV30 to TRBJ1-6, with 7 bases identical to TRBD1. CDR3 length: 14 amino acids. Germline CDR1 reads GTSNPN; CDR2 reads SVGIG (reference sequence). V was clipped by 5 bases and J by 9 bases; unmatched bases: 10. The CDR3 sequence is CAWRGGTEISPLHF. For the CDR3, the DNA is TGTGCCTGGCGCGGGGGGACAGAGATTTCACCCCTCCACTTT.

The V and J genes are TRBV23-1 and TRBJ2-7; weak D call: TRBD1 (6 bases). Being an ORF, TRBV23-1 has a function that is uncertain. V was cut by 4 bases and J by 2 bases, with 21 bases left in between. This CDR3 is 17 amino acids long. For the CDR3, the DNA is TGCGCCAGCAGTCGAAGGGCGGCGGACAGAGCAACCTACGAGCAGTACTTC. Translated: CASSRRAADRATYEQYF.

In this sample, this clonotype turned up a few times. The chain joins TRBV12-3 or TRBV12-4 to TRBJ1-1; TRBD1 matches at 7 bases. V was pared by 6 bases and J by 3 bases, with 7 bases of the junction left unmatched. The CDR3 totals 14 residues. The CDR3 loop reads CASSDRVGDTEAFF. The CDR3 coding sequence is TGTGCCAGCAGCGACAGGGTGGGGGACACTGAAGCTTTCTTT.

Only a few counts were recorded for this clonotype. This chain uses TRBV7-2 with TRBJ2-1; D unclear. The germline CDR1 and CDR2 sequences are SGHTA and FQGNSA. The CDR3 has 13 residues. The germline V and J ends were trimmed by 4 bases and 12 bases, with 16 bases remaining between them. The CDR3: CASSSPRPFVQFF. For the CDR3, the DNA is TGTGCCAGCAGCTCCCCAAGGCCATTCGTGCAGTTCTTC.

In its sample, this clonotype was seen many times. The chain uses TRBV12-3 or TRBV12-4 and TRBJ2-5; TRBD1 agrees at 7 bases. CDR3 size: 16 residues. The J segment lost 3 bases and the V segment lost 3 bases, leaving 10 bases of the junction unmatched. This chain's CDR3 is CASSFSGTDLKETQYF. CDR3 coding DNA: TGTGCCAGCAGTTTCTCCGGGACAGACTTAAAAGAGACCCAGTACTTC.

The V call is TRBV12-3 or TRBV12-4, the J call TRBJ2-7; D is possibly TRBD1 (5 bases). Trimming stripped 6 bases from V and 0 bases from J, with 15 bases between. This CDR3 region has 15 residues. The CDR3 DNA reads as TGTGCCAGCAGCCCCACCGCAGGGTTCTCCTACGAGCAGTACTTC. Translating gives CASSPTAGFSYEQYF.

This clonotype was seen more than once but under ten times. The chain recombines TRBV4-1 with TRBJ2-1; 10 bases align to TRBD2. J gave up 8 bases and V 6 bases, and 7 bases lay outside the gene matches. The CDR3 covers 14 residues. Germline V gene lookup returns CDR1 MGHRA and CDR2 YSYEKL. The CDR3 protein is CASSRSSGSHEQFF. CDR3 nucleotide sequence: TGCGCCAGCAGTCGCTCTAGCGGGAGCCATGAGCAGTTCTTC.

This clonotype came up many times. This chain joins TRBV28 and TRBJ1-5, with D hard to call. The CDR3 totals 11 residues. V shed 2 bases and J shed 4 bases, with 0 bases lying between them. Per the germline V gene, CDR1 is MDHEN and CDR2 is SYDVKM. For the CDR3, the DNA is TGTGCCAGCAGTTTAAATCAGCCCCAGCATTTT. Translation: CASSLNQPQHF.

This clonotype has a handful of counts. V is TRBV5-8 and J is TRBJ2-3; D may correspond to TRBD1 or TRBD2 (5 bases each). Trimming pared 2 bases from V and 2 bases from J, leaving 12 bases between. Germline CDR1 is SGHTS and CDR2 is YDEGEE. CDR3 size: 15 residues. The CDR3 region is CASSLVRGTTDTQYF. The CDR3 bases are TGTGCCAGCAGCTTAGTCAGAGGGACCACAGATACGCAGTATTTT.

The CDR3 DNA is TGTGCCAGCAGTTACGGCGGGGGGCCGGAGTACTTC. Its translation: CASSYGGGPEYF. The chain carries TRBV6-5 and TRBJ2-7; 8 bases agree with TRBD2. This CDR3 comprises 12 residues. Trimming took 2 bases from V and 11 from J; bases not matched to a gene: 5. The germline V gene encodes CDR1 MNHEY and CDR2 SVGAGI.

CDR3 DNA sequence: TGTGCCAGCTCACCACTTGGCCAGTTTAATGAAAAACTGTTTTTT. Translation: CASSPLGQFNEKLFF. The rearrangement joins TRBV18 to TRBJ1-4, with D hard to call. Germline assignment: CDR1 KGHSH and CDR2 LQKENI. The CDR3 is 15 residues long. Between the trimmed V and J ends, which lost 1 base and 4 bases, there was a span of 10 bases.

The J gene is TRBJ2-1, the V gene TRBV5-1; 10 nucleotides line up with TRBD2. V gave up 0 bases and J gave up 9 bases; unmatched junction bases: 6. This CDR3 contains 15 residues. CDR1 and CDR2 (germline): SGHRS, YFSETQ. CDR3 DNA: TGCGCCAGCAGCTTGGGGCCTAGCGGGAGTGGTGAGCAGTTCTTC. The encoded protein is CASSLGPSGSGEQFF.

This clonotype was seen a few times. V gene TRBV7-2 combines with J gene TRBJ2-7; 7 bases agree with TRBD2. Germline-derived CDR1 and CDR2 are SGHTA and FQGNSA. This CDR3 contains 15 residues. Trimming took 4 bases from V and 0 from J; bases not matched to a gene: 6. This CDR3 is CASSYGGTYSYEQYF. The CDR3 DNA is TGTGCCAGCAGCTACGGGGGGACCTACTCCTACGAGCAGTACTTC.